This is a list of T cell receptor beta chains from one sample in a study of blood T cells in healthy people across ages. MiXCR, applied by TCRdb to the 5' RACE reads, yields one record per CDR3 protein. The sample shows 1.5 million to 2 million distinct CDR3 sequences, about 35% of them seen only once. Sequenced material: blood. All receptors come from a woman aged 30 to 39 in good health. Both conserved end residues are part of each CDR3. A D gene is named only where the DNA matches it firmly. Some rows have no size entry. The others give once, few or many, or a class for an expanded clone.

CDR3,DNA,size,V,D,J
CASRGRREGTEAFF,TGCGCCAGCAGGGGTCGCAGGGAAGGCACTGAAGCTTTCTTT,NA,TRBV4-1,NA,TRBJ1-1
CASSQSPQGRDYGYTF,TGTGCCAGCAGCCAATCCCCTCAGGGGCGCGACTATGGCTACACCTTC,NA,TRBV4-2,NA,TRBJ1-2
CASSPHGAEQTQYF,TGTGCCAGCAGCCCACATGGTGCGGAGCAGACCCAGTACTTC,once,TRBV7-3,NA,TRBJ2-5
CASSYRTSGGFYEQYF,TGTGCCAGCAGCTACCGGACTAGCGGGGGGTTTTACGAGCAGTACTTC,NA,TRBV7-2,TRBD2,TRBJ2-7
CASSPSTSSYEQYF,TGTGCCAGCTCTCCCTCAACAAGCTCCTACGAGCAGTACTTC,few,TRBV18,NA,TRBJ2-7
CASSRTNYEQYF,TGTGCCAGCAGCCGAACCAATTACGAGCAGTACTTC,many,TRBV7-9,NA,TRBJ2-7
CSARETGAFAYNSPLHF,TGCAGTGCTAGAGAGACAGGGGCTTTCGCCTATAATTCACCCCTCCACTTT,few,TRBV20-1,TRBD1,TRBJ1-6
CASSEGASTEAFF,TGCGCCAGCAGTGAGGGGGCATCTACTGAGGCTTTCTTT,few,TRBV10-2,NA,TRBJ1-1
CASPDTRGDLTGELFF,TGTGCCAGCCCGGACACCAGGGGGGATTTGACCGGGGAGCTGTTTTTT,few,TRBV6-1,NA,TRBJ2-2
CSCSGRDYGYTF,TGCAGTTGTTCGGGCAGGGATTATGGCTACACCTTC,few,TRBV29-1,NA,TRBJ1-2